The TCR beta chain under discussion was sequenced for a study of OX40 agonist ivuxolimab in advanced cancers. The overall study: Cancers in dose escalation were hepatocellular, melanoma, renal cell and head and neck. Regarding the study as a whole: Doses of 0.1 to 3.0 mg/kg were accompanied by clonal expansion of CD4+ and CD8+ blood T cells by week 6. The average count of expanded clones was higher among CD8+ T cells than among CD4+. Low normalized T-cell clonal expansion was also seen in some nonresponders.

Looked up from germline, CDR1 is SGHRS and CDR2 is YFSETQ. This CDR3 is 14 amino acids long. V lost 2 bases and J lost 2, with 7 bases in between. This clone appeared a single time. Antigen specificity is unknown. Assay used: immunoSEQ multiplex PCR; TCRdb lists only in-frame clones, some missing. The sample holds about 100,000 clones, 84% seen once. Sequencing was performed on CD4+ or CD8+ T cells sorted from blood, taken in a trial of the OX40 agonist ivuxolimab. J is TRBJ2-2 and V is TRBV5-1, with D perhaps TRBD1 or TRBD2 (5 bases each). The TCR sequence derives from an adult with an advanced solid tumor such as melanoma, head and neck, liver or kidney cancer. Written as DNA, the CDR3 is TGCGCCAGCAGCTTCTGGGACAACACCGGGGAGCTGTTTTTT. Translation gives CASSFWDNTGELFF.